Following are 19 T cell receptor beta chains from one sample sequenced in a study of response to subunit inactivated influenza vaccine. Each CDR3 protein is one row after TCRdb ran MiXCR on the RT-PCR reads. The sample gives about 700,000 distinct CDR3 sequences, approximately 15% of which show up once; approximately 7% is in the top ten. Sequenced material: PBMCs from blood, taken 14 days before vaccination. All receptors come from a man aged 50-59 years who received an inactivated influenza vaccine.

V usage is TRBV10-2 and J usage is TRBJ2-1; possible D gene TRBD1, 6 bases. Trimming removed 6 bases at V and 5 bases at J, with 8 bases between. The germline gives CDR1 WSHSY, CDR2 SAAADI. The CDR3 is 12 residues long. This CDR3 is CASSTGNNEQFF. The CDR3 DNA is TGCGCCAGCAGCACAGGGAACAATGAGCAGTTCTTC.

This clonotype has only a few counts. The chain carries TRBV20-1 and TRBJ2-1; 12 bases line up with TRBD2. The CDR3 is 15 amino acids. V trimming: 5 bases; J trimming: 1 base; junction bases outside the gene matches: 3. CDR1 is DFQATT and CDR2 is SNEGSKA in the germline V gene (reference sequence). CDR3 sequence (DNA): TGCAGTGCTCCGACTAGCGGGAGATCCTACAATGAGCAGTTCTTC. Protein: CSAPTSGRSYNEQFF.

The chain is built from TRBV30 and TRBJ2-1, with TRBD1 matching 8 bases. The CDR3 length is 13 residues. Germline V gives CDR1 GTSNPN, CDR2 SVGIG (reference sequence). With 6 bases clipped from V and 6 bases from J, the junction kept 7 bases outside the gene matches. In nucleotides, the CDR3 is TGTGCCTGCGACAGGGGATCGTTCAATGAGCAGTTCTTC. Encoded protein: CACDRGSFNEQFF.

This clonotype was detected only a few times. The chain joins TRBV28 to TRBJ2-3; 11 positions agree with TRBD2. The junction had 7 bases not matched to a gene; V was cut back by 7 bases and J by 7 bases. Germline lookup yields CDR1 MDHEN and CDR2 SYDVKM. There are 14 residues in the CDR3. Here the CDR3 DNA reads TGTGCCAGCATTTCTAGCGGGGGGATATATACGCAGTATTTT. Its translation: CASISSGGIYTQYF.

The chain employs TRBV7-8 and TRBJ1-5; D not certain. Looked up from germline, CDR1 is SGHVS and CDR2 is FQNEAQ. The CDR3 consists of 14 residues. V lost 4 bases and J lost 3, with 10 bases in between. The DNA of the CDR3 is TGTGCCAGCAGCTCTGGAGCTTTCAATCAGCCCCAGCATTTT. Its translation: CASSSGAFNQPQHF.

This clonotype was counted between two and nine times. The genes are TRBV10-3 and TRBJ1-2; 10 positions agree with TRBD1. Germline values: CDR1 ENHRY, CDR2 SYGVKD. Trimming removed 3 bases from V and 6 bases from J; junction bases left unmatched: 4. This CDR3 spans 14 amino acids. The CDR3 DNA is TGTGCCATCAGTGATCGACAGGGGGCGGATGGCTACACCTTC. It encodes CAISDRQGADGYTF.

This clonotype was counted between two and nine times. The rearrangement joins TRBV20-1 to TRBJ1-5; D uncertain. The germline gives CDR1 DFQATT, CDR2 SNEGSKA (reference sequence). The CDR3 has 12 residues. V lost 6 bases and J lost 4, with 10 bases in between. CDR3 nucleotides: TGCAGTGCCCAGGAACTTAATCAGCCCCAGCATTTT. Protein product: CSAQELNQPQHF.

There are a few counts of this clonotype. This chain joins TRBV10-3 and TRBJ1-1; perhaps TRBD1 as D (5 bases). The V and J ends lost 5 bases and 2 bases respectively, with 12 bases between them. The CDR3 totals 14 residues. CDR1 and CDR2 from the germline V gene are ENHRY and SYGVKD. CDR3 amino acids: CAISFSDSNTEAFF. CDR3 coding DNA: TGTGCCATCAGTTTTTCCGACAGTAACACTGAAGCTTTCTTT.

Only a few counts were recorded for this clonotype. The chain uses TRBV14 and TRBJ2-1; D might be TRBD2 (5 bases). The V gene lost 0 bases and the J gene lost 5 bases, with 14 bases spanning the gap. This CDR3 spans 16 amino acids. Germline assignment: CDR1 SGHDN and CDR2 FVKESK. Here the CDR3 DNA reads TGTGCCAGCAGCCAAGATCTGATGGGAGTTAACAATGAGCAGTTCTTC. This gives the protein CASSQDLMGVNNEQFF.

The chain couples TRBV9 to TRBJ2-1; the D gene is possibly TRBD2 (6 bases). V was clipped by 0 bases and J by 6 bases, with 13 bases between them. CDR1 is SGDLS and CDR2 is YYNGEE in the germline V gene. This CDR3 region has 15 residues. DNA of the CDR3: TGTGCCAGCAGCGTAGCCCTCGGGACTCGCAATGAGCAGTTCTTC. It yields the protein CASSVALGTRNEQFF.

This clonotype occurred a few times. The V gene is TRBV5-1, the J gene TRBJ1-4, with no clear D. The CDR3 spans 13 residues. V dropped 5 bases and J dropped 8 bases, with 13 bases sitting between them. Germline CDR1 is SGHRS and CDR2 is YFSETQ. The CDR3 loop is CASSIVFGEKLFF. The CDR3 DNA reads TGCGCCAGCAGTATTGTCTTCGGAGAAAAACTGTTTTTT.

This clonotype was seen a few times. The CDR3 loop is CATSVSGGDDIQYF. The CDR3 bases are TGTGCCACCAGTGTGAGTGGGGGTGATGACATTCAGTACTTC. The J gene is TRBJ2-4, the V gene TRBV24-1; D is possibly TRBD1 or TRBD2 (5 bases each). This CDR3 is 14 amino acids long. CDR1 and CDR2 (germline): KGHDR, SFDVKD. Between the trimmed V and J ends, which lost 5 bases and 8 bases, there was a span of 15 bases.

This clonotype was detected ten times or more. V and J are TRBV4-1 and TRBJ2-3, with D maybe TRBD1 (6 bases). The germline CDR1 and CDR2 sequences are MGHRA and YSYEKL. The CDR3 totals 16 residues. The ends were cut back, 3 bases at V and 2 bases at J, with 15 bases in the middle. The chain's CDR3 is CASSHEQGVLTDTQYF. For the CDR3, the DNA is TGCGCCAGCAGCCATGAACAGGGAGTCCTCACAGATACGCAGTATTTT.

This clonotype turned up a few times. The chain carries TRBV2 and TRBJ2-3; no firm D call. Trimming stripped 7 bases from V and 2 bases from J, with 13 bases between. The CDR3 covers 14 residues. Germline V gene lookup returns CDR1 SNHLY and CDR2 FYNNEI. CDR3 residues: CASKSGPHTDTQYF. CDR3 nucleotides: TGTGCCAGCAAGTCCGGACCCCACACAGATACGCAGTATTTT.

In its sample, this clonotype was seen a few times. The gene calls are TRBV12-3 or TRBV12-4 and TRBJ1-4; D is unresolved. The CDR3 runs 15 residues. V was shortened by 7 bases and J by 0 bases, with 12 bases between the two germline ends. The CDR3 is CASKASTSTNEKLFF. CDR3 coding DNA: TGTGCCAGCAAGGCTTCAACTTCAACTAATGAAAAACTGTTTTTT.

This clonotype was observed many times. This rearrangement joins TRBV5-1 to TRBJ2-5; the match to TRBD2 covers 11 bases. Trimming took 3 bases from V and 8 from J; bases not matched to a gene: 6. Germline lookup yields CDR1 SGHRS and CDR2 YFSETQ. The CDR3 runs 14 residues. This chain's CDR3 is CASSYGTSGGTQYF. The CDR3 region has the DNA TGCGCCAGCAGCTACGGGACTAGCGGCGGCACCCAGTACTTC.

This clonotype was counted between two and nine times. This chain connects TRBV9 to TRBJ2-7; D not certain. The CDR3 is made up of 14 amino acids. CDR1 and CDR2 (germline): SGDLS, YYNGEE. Trimming left V 4 bases short and J 1 base short, with 12 bases between. CDR3 sequence (DNA): TGTGCCAGCAGCTTCGCGAGTAGTTCCTACGAGCAGTACTTC. It codes for CASSFASSSYEQYF.

The rearrangement links TRBV7-9 to TRBJ1-1; D is possibly TRBD1 (5 bases). Trimming took 5 bases from V and 7 from J, leaving 17 bases between them. Looked up from germline, CDR1 is SEHNR and CDR2 is FQNEAQ (reference sequence). The CDR3 consists of 14 residues. The CDR3 sequence is CASSPPGGRLEAFF. The CDR3 region has the DNA TGTGCCAGCAGCCCGCCGGGGGGACGACTTGAAGCTTTCTTT. Filled out from reference TRBV7-9 and TRBJ1-1, the complete variable domain reads DTGVSQNPRHKITKRGQNVTFRCDPISEHNRLYWYRQTLGQGPEFLTYFQNEAQLEKSRLLSDRFSAERPKGSFSTLEIQRTEQGDSAMYLCASSPPGGRLEAFFGQGTRLTVV.

Only a few counts were recorded for this clonotype. The chain recombines TRBV4-3 with TRBJ2-7; TRBD1 agrees at 7 bases. Trimming took 1 base from V and 0 from J; bases not matched to a gene: 9. Germline V lookup: CDR1 LGHNA, CDR2 YSLEER. This CDR3 has 17 amino acids. The CDR3 loop is CASSQGAGPGGSYEQYF. Written as DNA, the CDR3 is TGCGCCAGCAGCCAAGGGGCAGGCCCAGGGGGCTCCTACGAGCAGTACTTC.